The rows below give T cell receptor beta chains drawn from one sample of a study of T cells in pancreatic ductal adenocarcinoma. Using immunoSEQ multiplex PCR, the repertoire was profiled, and TCRdb retains in-frame clones only, with some absent. Of thousands of clones in the sample, roughly 74% are singletons; the top ten hold over 11%. The sequencing sample was made of pancreatic tumor tissue. These receptors came from a human donor with pancreatic ductal adenocarcinoma. CDR3s include the opening cysteine and the closing phenylalanine or tryptophan. The D gene is left open where the match is weak. Clone size appears in some rows only: once, few, many, or a class for an expanded clone.

clone_size j_call d_call v_call cdr3_aa cdr3_nt
. TRBJ1-1 . TRBV29-1 CSAIVTEAFF TGCAGCGCTATAGTCACTGAAGCTTTCTTT
. TRBJ2-5 . TRBV6-1 CASTPRAQYF TGTGCCAGCACCCCGCGCGCCCAGTACTTC
. TRBJ1-2 . TRBV7-3 CASSLYSWEGYTF TGTGCCAGCAGCTTATACAGCTGGGAGGGCTACACCTTC
. TRBJ1-2 . TRBV7-2 CASSLEAVNYGYTF TGTGCCAGCAGCTTAGAGGCAGTTAACTATGGCTACACCTTC
once TRBJ2-2 TRBD1 TRBV19 CASSLGQGHRGAVF TGTGCCAGTAGTTTGGGACAGGGGCACCGGGGAGCTGTTTTT
large TRBJ1-5 TRBD1 TRBV28 CATTTGDQPQHF TGTGCCACTACGACAGGGGATCAGCCCCAGCATTTT
few TRBJ1-2 . TRBV9 CASSAPTVYGYTF TGTGCCAGCAGCGCCCCGACCGTCTATGGCTACACCTTC
. TRBJ2-7 TRBD2 TRBV7-2 CASSSYASGSYEQYF TGTGCCAGCAGCTCCTACGCTAGCGGCTCCTACGAGCAGTACTTC
. TRBJ2-7 . TRBV6-5 CASSYLDNYKQYF TGTGCCAGCAGTTACCTCGATAACTACAAGCAGTACTTC
. TRBJ1-2 TRBD1 TRBV4-3 CASRMGTGSTNYGYTF TGCGCCAGCAGGATGGGGACAGGCAGTACTAACTATGGCTACACCTTC
few TRBJ1-3 TRBD1 TRBV11-1 CASSWLDRVHTIYF TGTGCCAGCAGCTGGTTGGACAGGGTACACACCATATATTTT
. TRBJ1-1 TRBD1 TRBV11-1 CASSRRGLPTNTEAFF TGTGCCAGCAGCCGCAGGGGGCTACCCACCAACACTGAAGCTTTCTTT
. TRBJ1-1 . TRBV5-1 CASRLELMNTEAFF TGCGCCAGCAGATTAGAGCTTATGAACACTGAAGCTTTCTTT
. TRBJ2-7 TRBD2 TRBV7-2 CASSLIAGPGDEQYF TGTGCCAGCAGCTTAATAGCGGGGCCGGGGGACGAGCAGTACTTC